Listed below are T cell receptor beta chains from one sample, sequenced in a study of identical twins. TCRdb recomputed calls from the 5' RACE reads with MiXCR, one row per CDR3 protein. Among 200,000 or so distinct CDR3 sequences listed, approximately 15% were seen once. These data also featured in a second study, about T cells expressing NK-cell markers.

Sequenced sample: CD8+ T cells sorted from blood. Receptors originate from a woman between 18 and 29 years old in good health. The CDR3 runs from the conserved cysteine through the conserved F or W. The D gene is left open where the match is weak. A row's size may be missing; if present it is once, few, many or a size class.

J gene	V gene	clone size	D gene	CDR3 length	CDR3 protein	CDR3 DNA
TRBJ2-5	TRBV12-3/TRBV12-4	-	-	13	CASSFGVPETQYF	TGTGCCAGCAGTTTCGGGGTCCCGGAGACCCAGTACTTC
TRBJ1-2	TRBV29-1	-	-	11	CSVTGTRGYTF	TGCAGCGTCACAGGGACGAGAGGCTACACCTTC
TRBJ2-7	TRBV15	few	TRBD1	15	CATFGQVGNSYEQYF	TGTGCCACCTTCGGACAGGTCGGCAACTCCTACGAGCAGTACTTC
TRBJ1-5	TRBV10-3	-	-	14	CAISDWGANQPQHF	TGTGCCATCAGTGATTGGGGGGCCAACCAGCCCCAGCATTTT
TRBJ2-2	TRBV11-2	-	TRBD2	18	CASSLRGLANVNTGELFF	TGTGCCAGCAGCTTAAGGGGACTAGCGAACGTGAACACCGGGGAGCTGTTTTTT
TRBJ2-1	TRBV5-1	few	TRBD2	16	CASSSQVSSGGAVQFF	TGCGCCAGCAGCTCCCAGGTGTCTAGCGGGGGGGCGGTGCAGTTCTTC
TRBJ2-5	TRBV20-1	-	-	12	CSARDQVVTQYF	TGCAGTGCTAGAGATCAAGTTGTGACGCAGTACTTC
TRBJ2-7	TRBV12-5	-	TRBD2	12	CASGWGLAEQYF	TGTGCTAGTGGTTGGGGACTAGCCGAGCAGTACTTC
TRBJ2-3	TRBV27	-	-	14	CASNYGESTDTQYF	TGTGCCAGCAATTACGGGGAGAGCACAGATACGCAGTATTTT
TRBJ2-2	TRBV27	-	-	14	CASRLTGNTGELFF	TGTGCCAGCAGATTAACAGGGAACACCGGGGAGCTGTTTTTT
TRBJ2-1	TRBV7-3	many	-	13	CASSFDGYNEQFF	TGTGCCAGCAGCTTCGACGGATACAATGAGCAGTTCTTC
TRBJ1-1	TRBV20-1	-	TRBD1	13	CSAEDREHTEAFF	TGCAGTGCCGAGGACAGGGAGCACACTGAAGCTTTCTTT
TRBJ2-3	TRBV20-1	-	TRBD1	14	CSALDRDSTDTQYF	TGCAGTGCTTTAGACAGGGATAGCACAGATACGCAGTATTTT
TRBJ2-3	TRBV7-9	-	TRBD2	16	CASSPRTSGRTDTQYF	TGTGCCAGCAGCCCCCGGACTAGCGGGAGAACAGATACGCAGTATTTT
TRBJ1-1	TRBV3-1	-	-	15	CASSQDHRGRTEAFF	TGTGCCAGCAGCCAAGATCATCGGGGACGGACTGAAGCTTTCTTT
TRBJ2-1	TRBV6-2/TRBV6-3	few	TRBD2	17	CASTRPSGGITYNEQFF	TGTGCCAGCACCCGCCCAAGCGGGGGCATTACTTACAATGAGCAGTTCTTC
TRBJ1-5	TRBV6-1	-	-	13	CASSLRGWEPQHF	TGTGCCAGCAGCCTCAGGGGATGGGAGCCCCAGCATTTT
TRBJ1-2	TRBV7-9	few	TRBD1	16	CASTSGGDSYFYGYTF	TGTGCCAGCACATCAGGCGGGGACAGTTACTTCTATGGCTACACCTTC
TRBJ1-1	TRBV6-2/TRBV6-3	few	-	14	CASSYLAGSPEAFF	TGTGCCAGCAGTTACTTGGCAGGGAGCCCTGAAGCTTTCTTT
TRBJ2-1	TRBV2	-	-	17	CASSAIGLSKDYNEQFF	TGTGCCAGCAGTGCCATTGGGTTATCTAAAGATTACAATGAGCAGTTCTTC
TRBJ2-1	TRBV5-5	-	-	13	CASSPFLGNEQFF	TGTGCCAGCAGCCCATTCCTTGGAAATGAGCAGTTCTTC
TRBJ2-5	TRBV20-1	-	-	15	CSIHAKDSLLGTQYF	TGCAGTATCCACGCGAAGGACTCCCTTTTAGGGACCCAGTACTTC
TRBJ1-6	TRBV5-5	few	-	14	CASSLSRANSPLHF	TGTGCCAGCAGCTTGTCCAGGGCTAATTCACCCCTCCACTTT
TRBJ2-1	TRBV29-1	few	-	11	CSVPPLGEQFF	TGCAGCGTTCCTCCCCTTGGTGAGCAGTTCTTC
TRBJ2-7	TRBV12-3/TRBV12-4	-	-	14	CASSFGTAAYEQYF	TGTGCCAGCAGTTTTGGTACAGCAGCCTACGAGCAGTACTTC
TRBJ2-1	TRBV5-1	-	-	14	CASSLDHSYNEQFF	TGCGCCAGCAGCTTGGATCATTCCTACAATGAGCAGTTCTTC
TRBJ1-1	TRBV19	few	-	14	CASSMEGTNTEAFF	TGTGCCAGTAGTATGGAGGGAACAAACACTGAAGCTTTCTTT
TRBJ2-7	TRBV12-3/TRBV12-4	many	-	13	CASSLSALDEQYF	TGTGCCAGCAGTTTATCCGCACTCGACGAGCAGTACTTC
TRBJ2-7	TRBV10-3	few	-	12	CAIAGTSLEQYF	TGTGCCATCGCCGGGACTTCTCTTGAGCAGTACTTC
TRBJ2-7	TRBV7-2	-	-	12	CASSPRTHEQYF	TGTGCCAGCAGCCCGCGCACTCACGAGCAGTACTTC
TRBJ2-7	TRBV6-2/TRBV6-3	-	-	16	CASSYSTPSGPYEQYF	TGTGCCAGCAGTTACTCGACCCCTTCGGGCCCCTACGAGCAGTACTTC
TRBJ2-5	TRBV15	few	-	12	CATSSREETQYF	TGTGCCACCTCCTCCAGAGAAGAGACCCAGTACTTC
TRBJ2-7	TRBV12-3/TRBV12-4	-	TRBD1	15	CASKNGGTGDHEQYF	TGTGCCAGCAAAAATGGGGGGACAGGGGATCACGAGCAGTACTTC
TRBJ2-5	TRBV10-2	few	TRBD2	15	CASSVAGGVQETQYF	TGCGCCAGCAGTGTTGCGGGAGGGGTCCAAGAGACCCAGTACTTC
TRBJ2-1	TRBV7-9	few	TRBD1	16	CASRNEQGVYWDEQFF	TGTGCCAGCAGAAATGAACAGGGGGTTTATTGGGATGAGCAGTTCTTC
TRBJ1-2	TRBV4-1	few	TRBD1	15	CASSQGQGSNYGYTF	TGCGCCAGCAGCCAAGGACAGGGGTCGAACTATGGCTACACCTTC
TRBJ2-1	TRBV20-1	-	-	12	CSAPGVPGEQFF	TGCAGTGCTCCGGGGGTTCCTGGTGAGCAGTTCTTC
TRBJ2-2	TRBV5-1	-	TRBD1	18	CASSLDFGTGGFTGELFF	TGCGCCAGCAGCTTGGACTTCGGGACAGGGGGTTTTACCGGGGAGCTGTTTTTT
TRBJ2-1	TRBV19	few	TRBD1	14	CASSMDRGGNEQFF	TGTGCCAGTAGTATGGACAGGGGAGGGAATGAGCAGTTCTTC
TRBJ2-5	TRBV25-1	few	-	10	CASRQETQYF	TGTGCCAGCAGACAAGAGACCCAGTACTTC
TRBJ2-1	TRBV19	few	-	13	CASSIAFLNEQFF	TGTGCCAGTAGTATAGCCTTTCTGAATGAGCAGTTCTTC
TRBJ2-2	TRBV5-1	-	TRBD1	16	CASSLDRGPLPGELFF	TGCGCCAGCAGCCTGGACAGGGGGCCCCTTCCCGGGGAGCTGTTTTTT
TRBJ2-2	TRBV27	few	-	12	CASSYLPGELFF	TGTGCCAGCAGTTACCTGCCCGGGGAGCTGTTTTTT
TRBJ2-1	TRBV7-2	few	TRBD1	14	CATETGTGNNEQFF	TGTGCCACCGAAACCGGGACAGGGAACAATGAGCAGTTCTTC
TRBJ2-1	TRBV20-1	many	TRBD1	15	CSARDLTGGYNEQFF	TGCAGTGCTAGAGATCTCACAGGGGGCTACAATGAGCAGTTCTTC